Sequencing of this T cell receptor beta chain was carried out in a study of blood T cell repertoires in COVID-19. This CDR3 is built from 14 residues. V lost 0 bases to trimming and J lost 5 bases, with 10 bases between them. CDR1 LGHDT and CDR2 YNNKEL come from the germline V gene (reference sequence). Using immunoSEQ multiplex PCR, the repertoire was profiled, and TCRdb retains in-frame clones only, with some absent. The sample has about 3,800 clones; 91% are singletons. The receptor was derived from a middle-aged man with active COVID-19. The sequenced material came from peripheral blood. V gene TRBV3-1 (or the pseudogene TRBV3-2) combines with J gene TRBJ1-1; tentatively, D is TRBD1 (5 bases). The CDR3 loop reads CASSQDQGWTEAFF. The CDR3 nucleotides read TGTGCCAGCAGCCAAGATCAGGGTTGGACTGAAGCTTTCTTT.